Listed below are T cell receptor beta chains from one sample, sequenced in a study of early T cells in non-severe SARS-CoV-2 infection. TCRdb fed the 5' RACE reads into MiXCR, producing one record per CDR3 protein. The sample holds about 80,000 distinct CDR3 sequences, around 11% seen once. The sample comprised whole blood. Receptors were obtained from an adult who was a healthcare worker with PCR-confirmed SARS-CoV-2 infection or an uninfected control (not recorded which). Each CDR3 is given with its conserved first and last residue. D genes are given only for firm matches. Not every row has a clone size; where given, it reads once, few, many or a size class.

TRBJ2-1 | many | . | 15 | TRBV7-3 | TGTGCCAGCAGCCCCCGGGGACCCCAGGACAATGAGCAGTTCTTC | CASSPRGPQDNEQFF
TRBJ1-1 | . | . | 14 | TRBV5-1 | TGCGCCAGCAGTAATTCGACCTGGGGCACTGAAGCTTTCTTT | CASSNSTWGTEAFF
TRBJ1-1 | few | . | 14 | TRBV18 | TGTGCCAGCTCACCCCGACCCGACAACACTGAAGCTTTCTTT | CASSPRPDNTEAFF
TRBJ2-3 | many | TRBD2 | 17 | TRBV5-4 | TGTGCCAGCAGCTTGTTTAGTCTAGCGGCCGTCGCAGATACGCAGTATTTT | CASSLFSLAAVADTQYF
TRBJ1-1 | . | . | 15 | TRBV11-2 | TGTGCCAGCAGCTTATATCGGACCGGGGGAACTGAAGCTTTCTTT | CASSLYRTGGTEAFF
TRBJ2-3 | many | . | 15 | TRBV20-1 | TGCAGTGCTTCCCGGACTCTCGGGGTCACAGATACGCAGTATTTT | CSASRTLGVTDTQYF
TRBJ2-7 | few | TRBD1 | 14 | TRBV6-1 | TGTGCCAGCAGTCAGGGGGCAGGAGCCTACGAGCAGTACTTC | CASSQGAGAYEQYF
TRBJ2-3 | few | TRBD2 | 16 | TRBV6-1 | TGTGCCAGCAGTGAATCAGGTAGCGGGGCCCCAGATACGCAGTATTTT | CASSESGSGAPDTQYF
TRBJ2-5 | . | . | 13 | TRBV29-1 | TGCAGCGTTGGTGCTCTAGCGAGAAAGACCCAGTACTTC | CSVGALARKTQYF
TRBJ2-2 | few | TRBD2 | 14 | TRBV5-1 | TGCGCCAGCAGCGGGGGACTAGCAGCCGGGGAGCTGTTTTTT | CASSGGLAAGELFF
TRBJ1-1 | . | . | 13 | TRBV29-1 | TGCAGCGTTTTAAAGGAACCGAACACTGAAGCTTTCTTT | CSVLKEPNTEAFF
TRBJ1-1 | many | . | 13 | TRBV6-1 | TGTGCCAGCAGAAGGGGGAGGGACACTGAAGCTTTCTTT | CASRRGRDTEAFF
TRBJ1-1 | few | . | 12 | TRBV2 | TGTGCCAGCAGGGCGGGCAGACAGGAAGCTTTCTTT | CASRAGRQEAFF
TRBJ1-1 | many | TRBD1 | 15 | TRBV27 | TGTGCCAGCAGTTTGGGGGACAGCTCCGTCCGTGAAGCTTTCTTT | CASSLGDSSVREAFF
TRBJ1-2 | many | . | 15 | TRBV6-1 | TGTGCCAGCAGTGAAGCGTGGGGCAGTAACTATGGCTACACCTTC | CASSEAWGSNYGYTF
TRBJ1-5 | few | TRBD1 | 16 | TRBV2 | TGTGCCAGCAGTTCCGGGACAGGGGATAGCAATCAGCCCCAGCATTTT | CASSSGTGDSNQPQHF
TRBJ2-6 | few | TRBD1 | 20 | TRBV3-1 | TGTGCCAGCAGCCAAGTCCTCTCCCGACAGGGGAGCTCTGGGGCCAACGTCCTGACTTTC | CASSQVLSRQGSSGANVLTF
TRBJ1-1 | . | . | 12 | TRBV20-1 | TGCAGTGCCCCTTACCGTTGGCCTGAAGCTTTCTTT | CSAPYRWPEAFF
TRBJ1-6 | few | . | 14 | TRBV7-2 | TGTGCCAGCAGTCCCCGGAAGGGTCAATCACCCCTCCACTTT | CASSPRKGQSPLHF
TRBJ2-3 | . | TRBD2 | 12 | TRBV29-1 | TGCAGCGGGCGGGGGGGCACAGATACGCAGTATTTT | CSGRGGTDTQYF
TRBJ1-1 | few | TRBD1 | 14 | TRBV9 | TGTGCCAGCAGCGTAGGGGACAGCAACACTGAAGCTTTCTTT | CASSVGDSNTEAFF
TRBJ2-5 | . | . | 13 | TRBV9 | TGTGCCAGCAGCGTAGGGGTTTGGGAGACCCAGTACTTC | CASSVGVWETQYF
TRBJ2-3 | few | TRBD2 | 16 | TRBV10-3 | TGTGCCATCAGTGATTCAGCGGGGGGCAACACAGATACGCAGTATTTT | CAISDSAGGNTDTQYF
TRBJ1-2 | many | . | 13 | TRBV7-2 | TGTGCCAGCAGCTTAGGACAGGTCTACGGCTACACCTTC | CASSLGQVYGYTF
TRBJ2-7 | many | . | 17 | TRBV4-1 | TGCGCCAGCAGCCAATGGCCCCGGGGGACCCCAGCGCACGAGCAGTACTTC | CASSQWPRGTPAHEQYF
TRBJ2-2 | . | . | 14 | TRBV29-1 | TGCAGCGCTGTAGACAGGTCAAACACCGGGGAGCTGTTTTTT | CSAVDRSNTGELFF
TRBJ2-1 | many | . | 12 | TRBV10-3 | TGTGCCATCAGTGAGAGGGACAATGAGCAGTTCTTC | CAISERDNEQFF
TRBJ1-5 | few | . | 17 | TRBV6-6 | TGTGCCAGCAGACCTAGGGGGGAGGGAATTAGCAATCAGCCCCAGCATTTT | CASRPRGEGISNQPQHF
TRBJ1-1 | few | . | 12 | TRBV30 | TGTGCCTGGAGTTTTGTGAACACTGAAGCTTTCTTT | CAWSFVNTEAFF
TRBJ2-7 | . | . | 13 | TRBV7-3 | TGTGCCAGCAGTTGGGACCGGGGGTCCGAGCAGTACTTC | CASSWDRGSEQYF
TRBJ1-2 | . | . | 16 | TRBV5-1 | TGCGCCAGCAGCTTTTCAACAGGAGCCCTTAACTATGGCTACACCTTC | CASSFSTGALNYGYTF
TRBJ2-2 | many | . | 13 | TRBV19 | TGTGCCAGTAGTATAGATAGTGGCGGGGAGCTGTTTTTT | CASSIDSGGELFF
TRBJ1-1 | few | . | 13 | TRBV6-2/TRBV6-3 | TGTGCCAGCAGGAGGGACTACAACACTGAAGCTTTCTTT | CASRRDYNTEAFF
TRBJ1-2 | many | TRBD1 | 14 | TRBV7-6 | TGTGCCAGCAGCTCAGGGACAGTGGACTATGGCTACACCTTC | CASSSGTVDYGYTF
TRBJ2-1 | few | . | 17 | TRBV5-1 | TGCGCCAGCAGCTTGAGTCGGGGTCAGCCGGAGGGTGGTGAGCAGTTCTTC | CASSLSRGQPEGGEQFF
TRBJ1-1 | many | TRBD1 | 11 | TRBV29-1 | TGCAGCGGGGACAGGAACACTGAAGCTTTCTTT | CSGDRNTEAFF
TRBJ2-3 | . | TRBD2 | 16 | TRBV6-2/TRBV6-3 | TGTGCCAGCAGTGACCCGCCAGCGGGGATAGTGAATACGCAGTATTTT | CASSDPPAGIVNTQYF
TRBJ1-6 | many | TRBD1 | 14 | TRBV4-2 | TGTGCCAGCAGGGGGGGACAGTCCTTTTCACCCCTCCACTTT | CASRGGQSFSPLHF
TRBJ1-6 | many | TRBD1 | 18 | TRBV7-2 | TGTGCCAGCAGCTGGGACAGGGGGCGCGTCTTGTTTAATTCACCCCTCCACTTT | CASSWDRGRVLFNSPLHF
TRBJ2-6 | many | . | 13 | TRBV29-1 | TGCAGCGTTGAAGGGGGAGGGGCCAACGTCCTGACTTTC | CSVEGGGANVLTF
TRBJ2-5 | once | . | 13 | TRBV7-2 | TGTGCCAGCAGCTTCTTTAGTCCAGAGACCCAGTACTTC | CASSFFSPETQYF
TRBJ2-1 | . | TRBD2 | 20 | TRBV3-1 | TGTGCCAGCAGCCCGAGATGGACTAGCGGGGGGGAAAGCGCGTACAATGAGCAGTTCTTC | CASSPRWTSGGESAYNEQFF
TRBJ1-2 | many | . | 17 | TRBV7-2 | TGTGCCAGCAGCTTATATAAACGAGGCTCGATGGGGGACGGCTACACCTTC | CASSLYKRGSMGDGYTF
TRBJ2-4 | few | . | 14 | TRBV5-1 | TGCGCCAGCAGCCCACGGTCGGGGAAAAACATTCAGTACTTC | CASSPRSGKNIQYF
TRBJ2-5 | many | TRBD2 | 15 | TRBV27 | TGTGCCAGCCGGGGACTAGCGGGCGGGGAGGAGACCCAGTACTTC | CASRGLAGGEETQYF
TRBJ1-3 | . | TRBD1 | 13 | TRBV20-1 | TGCAGTGCCCAGGGGGCCCCTGGAAACACCATATATTTT | CSAQGAPGNTIYF
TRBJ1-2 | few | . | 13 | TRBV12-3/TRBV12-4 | TGTGCCAGCAGTTTGGGCAGGGCTGCTGGCTACACCTTC | CASSLGRAAGYTF
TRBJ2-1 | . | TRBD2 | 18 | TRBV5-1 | TGCGCCAGCAGCTTGCAGTCTGCGGGGGGACGGAAACACAATGAGCAGTTCTTC | CASSLQSAGGRKHNEQFF
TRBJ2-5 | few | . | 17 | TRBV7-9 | TGTGCCAGCAGCTCTTCGCCCGGGACCGGGGGACAAGAGACCCAGTACTTC | CASSSSPGTGGQETQYF
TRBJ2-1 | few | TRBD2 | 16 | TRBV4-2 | TGTGCCAGCAGCCAAGATTTTGCGGGGGGGCCCCGTGAGCAGTTCTTC | CASSQDFAGGPREQFF
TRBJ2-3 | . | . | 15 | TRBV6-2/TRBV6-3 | TGTGCCACCTCCCCGGGCAGGCAACTCACAGATACGCAGTATTTT | CATSPGRQLTDTQYF
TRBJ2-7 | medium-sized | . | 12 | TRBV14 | TGTGCCAGCAGCCAAACAGCCTACGAGCAGTACTTC | CASSQTAYEQYF
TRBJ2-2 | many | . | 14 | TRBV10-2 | TGCGCCAGCGGATGGGGGGCAATCACCGGGGAGCTGTTTTTT | CASGWGAITGELFF
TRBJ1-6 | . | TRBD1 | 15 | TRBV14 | TGTGCCAGCAGCCAAGTGACAGGGGCTCTATCACCCCTCCACTTT | CASSQVTGALSPLHF
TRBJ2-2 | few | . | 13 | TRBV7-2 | TGTGCCACTCGTGGTAGAACTGCCGGGGAGCTGTTTTTT | CATRGRTAGELFF
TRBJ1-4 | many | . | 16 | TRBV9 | TGTGCCAGCAGCCCCGCCGGGTGGGGGATTAATGAAAAACTGTTTTTT | CASSPAGWGINEKLFF
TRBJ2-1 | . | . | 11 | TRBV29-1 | TGCAGCGCCCTAGGGGGAAATGAGCAGTTCTTC | CSALGGNEQFF
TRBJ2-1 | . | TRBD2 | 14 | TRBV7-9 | TGTGCCAGCAGCTTATTAGCGGGGGCGGGAGAGCAGTTCTTC | CASSLLAGAGEQFF
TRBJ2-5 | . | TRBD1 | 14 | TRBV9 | TGTGCCAGCAGCCAGCAGGGGGATAAGAGAACCCAGTACTTC | CASSQQGDKRTQYF